This T cell receptor (beta chain) stems from a study of shared clonotypes between healthy human individuals. Repertoires were generated with immunoSEQ multiplex PCR, while TCRdb's copy carries only in-frame clones and drops some. The sample yields some 2 million clones, 85% to 95% seen once. The CDR3 has 15 residues. With 3 bases clipped from V and 8 bases from J, the junction kept 7 bases outside the gene matches. The sequence derives from a man between 18 and 35 years old in good health. Source material: naive CD4+ T cells sorted from blood. The subset here: CD45RA+ positively selected. The V call is TRBV23-1, the J call TRBJ1-6, with TRBD1 matching 7 bases. TRBV23-1 qualifies as an ORF whose function is uncertain. The CDR3 region is CASSQEWDSDSPLHF. The CDR3 region has the DNA TGCGCCAGCAGTCAGGAATGGGACAGTGATTCACCCCTCCACTTT.